Below are 25 T cell receptor beta chains sequenced from a single sample in a study of blood T cell repertoires in COVID-19. The assay was immunoSEQ multiplex PCR, and TCRdb's table has in-frame clones only and misses some. The table shows more than 250,000 clones, with around 85% occurring only once. Sample: PBMCs or T cells enriched from blood (not recorded which). The receptors were gathered from a man between 25 and 39 years old who had recovered from COVID-19.

The genes are TRBV12-3 or TRBV12-4 and TRBJ2-1; no clear D. Trimming shortened V by 8 bases and J by 8 bases, and 10 bases separated the two germline ends. The CDR3 length is 11 residues. CDR3: CASDPGYEQFF. CDR3 nucleotide sequence: TGTGCCAGCGATCCGGGTTATGAGCAGTTCTTC.

This clone was counted once. The chain is built from TRBV6-5 and TRBJ2-1, with 8 bases lining up with TRBD1. J was trimmed by 2 bases and V by 5 bases; bases with no gene match: 5. The CDR3 covers 15 residues. CDR1 and CDR2 (germline): MNHEY, SVGAGI. The CDR3 sequence is CASSTGQGPYNEQFF. CDR3 DNA: TGTGCCAGCAGTACCGGACAGGGCCCCTACAATGAGCAGTTCTTC.

J is TRBJ2-3 and V is TRBV2; 10 positions agree with TRBD2. V was clipped by 5 bases and J by 8 bases; unmatched bases: 10. The CDR3 contains 15 residues. The germline gives CDR1 SNHLY, CDR2 FYNNEI. The CDR3 nucleotides are TGTGCCAGCAGTCCTGGACTAGCGGCAGAGGGTACGCAGTATTTT. Protein product: CASSPGLAAEGTQYF.

This sequence joins TRBV6-4 and TRBJ1-1; D ambiguous. The V gene's germline CDR1 is MRHNA and CDR2 SNTAGT. The CDR3 is made up of 15 amino acids. The V end was cut by 0 bases, the J end by 4 bases, with 12 bases between. DNA of the CDR3: TGTGCCAGCAGTGACTCGCCGGGGAGAGGCACTGAAGCTTTCTTT. Residues: CASSDSPGRGTEAFF.

There are many counts of this clone. This chain uses TRBV29-1 with TRBJ2-2; D is possibly TRBD2 (5 bases). CDR1 is SQVTM, CDR2 ANQGSEA, per germline. The CDR3 runs 13 residues. The V gene lost 4 bases and the J gene lost 4 bases, with 10 bases spanning the gap. Written as DNA, the CDR3 is TGCAGCGTTGCTAGCTTAGGCACCGGGGAGCTGTTTTTT. Its protein product is CSVASLGTGELFF.

This rearrangement joins TRBV4-1 to TRBJ1-2, with D possibly being TRBD1 (5 bases). Trimming left V 0 bases short and J 3 bases short, with 11 bases between. The germline gives CDR1 MGHRA, CDR2 YSYEKL. This CDR3 has 15 residues. As DNA, the CDR3 is TGCGCCAGCAGCCAAGAAGGGGTAGTTGACTATGGCTACACCTTC. This encodes CASSQEGVVDYGYTF.

The chain joins TRBV12-5 to TRBJ1-3, with 8 nucleotides matching TRBD1. V dropped 4 bases and J dropped 7; count of bases not matched to a gene: 6. Germline V lookup: CDR1 LGHNT, CDR2 FRNRAP. This CDR3 contains 14 residues. In DNA form, the CDR3 reads TGTGCTAGTGGTTCAGGGGGCGCCGGGAACACCATATATTTT. It codes for CASGSGGAGNTIYF.

V gene TRBV7-9 combines with J gene TRBJ2-7, with D perhaps matching TRBD1 (5 bases). Germline CDR1 is SEHNR and CDR2 is FQNEAQ (reference sequence). The CDR3 extends over 12 amino acids. The V gene lost 3 bases and the J gene lost 5 bases, with 8 bases spanning the gap. CDR3 nucleotides: TGTGCCAGCAGCTTTGACAGCAACGAGCAGTACTTC. This encodes CASSFDSNEQYF.

V is TRBV5-1 and J is TRBJ2-7; TRBD2 matches at 10 bases. With V trimmed by 0 bases and J by 5 bases, 5 bases remained unmatched. The CDR3 contains 15 residues. Germline V lookup: CDR1 SGHRS, CDR2 YFSETQ. DNA of the CDR3: TGCGCCAGCAGCTTGGGCGGACTAGCGGCTCACGAGCAGTACTTC. Residues: CASSLGGLAAHEQYF.

V gene TRBV10-3 combines with J gene TRBJ1-2, with 7 bases matching TRBD1. CDR1 is ENHRY and CDR2 is SYGVKD in the germline V gene. The junction had 9 bases not matched to a gene; V was cut back by 3 bases and J by 8 bases. CDR3 size: 14 residues. CDR3 nucleotides: TGTGCCATCAGTGAAGGGTTACAGGGGAAAGGCTACACCTTC. Translated: CAISEGLQGKGYTF.

The gene calls are TRBV12-3 or TRBV12-4 and TRBJ1-1; D is ambiguous. The CDR3 covers 11 residues. V shed 6 bases and J shed 5 bases, with 7 bases lying between them. Written as DNA, the CDR3 is TGTGCCAGCAGCCTAATAACTGAAGCTTTCTTT. Translated: CASSLITEAFF.

The chain uses TRBV6-5 and TRBJ1-2, with no clear D. CDR1 and CDR2 (germline): MNHEY, SVGAGI. The CDR3 spans 14 residues. Trimming left V 2 bases short and J 8 bases short, with 15 bases between. CDR3 DNA sequence: TGTGCCAGCAGTTACCATCCGGGAGGTAGAGGCTACACCTTC. Translation: CASSYHPGGRGYTF.

This clone was recorded only once. The J gene is TRBJ1-2, the V gene TRBV6-2 or TRBV6-3, with D possibly being TRBD1 (5 bases). From germline, CDR1 is MNHEY and CDR2 SVGEGT. Trimming stripped 0 bases from V and 8 bases from J, with 10 bases between. The length of the CDR3 is 13 residues. The CDR3 spells CASSYSLGGGYTF. The CDR3 DNA sequence: TGTGCCAGCAGTTACTCCCTCGGGGGAGGCTACACCTTC.

The V gene is TRBV7-3, the J gene TRBJ2-7, with 10 bases identical to TRBD2. CDR3 size: 16 residues. The V gene's germline CDR1 is SGHTA and CDR2 FQGTGA. The ends lost 9 bases at V and 4 bases at J; junction bases unmatched: 15. Written as DNA, the CDR3 is TGTGCCAGACGACTAGCGGGCCTAATCGAATTTTACGAGCAGTACTTC. Translated, it gives CARRLAGLIEFYEQYF.

The genes are TRBV25-1 and TRBJ1-2; 8 bases align to TRBD1. Trimming removed 4 bases from V and 5 bases from J; junction bases left unmatched: 3. Germline CDR1 MGHDK, CDR2 SYGVNS. This CDR3 spans 13 amino acids. CDR3 in DNA: TGTGCCAGCAGTGTAAACAGGGGGTATGGCTACACCTTC. It yields the protein CASSVNRGYGYTF.

The chain carries TRBV5-4 and TRBJ2-7; 8 bases fit TRBD1. V was clipped by 6 bases and J by 5 bases; unmatched bases: 7. Looked up from germline, CDR1 is SGHNT and CDR2 is YYREEE (reference sequence). There are 13 residues in the CDR3. This chain's CDR3 is CASTHQGAHEQYF. Here the CDR3 DNA reads TGTGCCAGCACCCACCAGGGGGCCCACGAGCAGTACTTC.

As for this clone: Other DNA sequences in the same sample also yield this CDR3. V usage is TRBV18 and J usage is TRBJ1-1; D perhaps matches TRBD1 (5 bases). The germline gives CDR1 KGHSH, CDR2 LQKENI. The CDR3 is 14 residues long. V lost 3 bases and J lost 0, with 8 bases in between. The CDR3 nucleotides are TGTGCCAGCTCACCGGCCAGGGTGAACACTGAAGCTTTCTTT. Protein: CASSPARVNTEAFF.

This chain joins TRBV5-1 and TRBJ2-5; 7 bases are a match to TRBD2. This CDR3 region has 15 residues. J lost 2 bases, V lost 6 bases, and 10 bases had no gene match. Germline loops: CDR1 SGHRS, CDR2 YFSETQ. CDR3 loop: CASMTGGTLQETQYF. The CDR3 coding sequence is TGCGCCAGCATGACGGGGGGTACACTACAAGAGACCCAGTACTTC.

V and J are TRBV7-6 and TRBJ2-5; 12 bases map to TRBD2. The CDR3 contains 16 residues. J was trimmed by 4 bases and V by 5 bases; bases with no gene match: 8. Germline values: CDR1 SGHVS, CDR2 FNYEAQ. The CDR3 spells CASSQTGLAGRETQYF. The CDR3 DNA is TGTGCCAGCAGCCAAACTGGACTAGCGGGACGAGAGACCCAGTACTTC.

The chain links TRBV29-1 to TRBJ1-2; D might be TRBD1 (5 bases). Between the trimmed V and J ends, which lost 3 bases and 4 bases, there was a span of 9 bases. CDR3 length: 12 amino acids. Germline values: CDR1 SQVTM, CDR2 ANQGSEA. The chain's CDR3 is CSVDGGVYGYTF. The CDR3 DNA reads TGCAGCGTTGACGGGGGGGTCTATGGCTACACCTTC.

This rearrangement joins TRBV7-6 to TRBJ1-1; 7 bases fit TRBD1. J lost 0 bases, V lost 1 base, and 5 bases had no gene match. The germline V gene encodes CDR1 SGHVS and CDR2 FNYEAQ. The CDR3 totals 16 residues. The CDR3 region is CASSLGGQGVNTEAFF. DNA of the CDR3: TGTGCCAGCAGCTTAGGAGGGCAGGGGGTGAACACTGAAGCTTTCTTT. Full variable domain (outside the CDR3, taken from reference TRBV7-6 and TRBJ1-1): GAGVSQSPRYKVTKRGQDVALRCDPISGHVSLYWYRQALGQGPEFLTYFNYEAQQDKSGLPNDRFSAERPEGSISTLTIQRTEQRDSAMYRCASSLGGQGVNTEAFFGQGTRLTVV.

V usage is TRBV15 and J usage is TRBJ2-7; 11 nucleotides agree with TRBD2. Unmatched junction bases numbered 8, after V lost 3 bases and J lost 1 base. CDR3 length: 17 residues. Germline CDR1 reads LNHNV; CDR2 reads YYDKDF (reference sequence). Here the CDR3 reads CATSRGLTSGASYEQYF. Here the CDR3 DNA reads TGTGCCACCAGCAGGGGTCTGACTAGCGGGGCATCCTACGAGCAGTACTTC. The full variable domain, completed using reference TRBV15 and TRBJ2-7, is DAMVIQNPRYQVTQFGKPVTLSCSQTLNHNVMYWYQQKSSQAPKLLFHYYDKDFNNEADTPDNFQSRRPNTSFCFLDIRSPGLGDTAMYLCATSRGLTSGASYEQYFGPGTRLTVT.

The table lists this clone with a count of one. The DNA for the CDR3 is TGTGCCAGCAGCCAAGAATCGCGGGGCACTGAAGCTTTCTTT. This codes for CASSQESRGTEAFF. The V and J genes are TRBV3-1 (or the pseudogene TRBV3-2) and TRBJ1-1; D remains ambiguous. With 0 bases removed from V and 4 bases from J, the gap between germline ends came to 9 bases. Per the germline V gene, CDR1 is LGHDT and CDR2 is YNNKEL (reference sequence). CDR3 length equals 14 residues.

The V call is TRBV5-1, the J call TRBJ2-5, with D perhaps matching TRBD2 (5 bases). This CDR3 contains 13 residues. V lost 2 bases and J 1 base, leaving 6 bases between the germline ends. Looked up from germline, CDR1 is SGHRS and CDR2 is YFSETQ. The DNA for the CDR3 is TGCGCCAGCAGCTTAAGCGGCCAAGAGACCCAGTACTTC. Its translation is CASSLSGQETQYF.

This clone was detected ten times or more. V and J are TRBV2 and TRBJ2-1, with 8 bases matching TRBD1. The V gene end was trimmed by 4 bases and the J gene end by 0 bases; junction bases not matched to a gene: 5. Germline CDR1 is SNHLY and CDR2 is FYNNEI. The CDR3 totals 16 residues. DNA of the CDR3: TGTGCCAGCAGTGGACCCAGGGGGCCCTCCTACAATGAGCAGTTCTTC. It translates to CASSGPRGPSYNEQFF.